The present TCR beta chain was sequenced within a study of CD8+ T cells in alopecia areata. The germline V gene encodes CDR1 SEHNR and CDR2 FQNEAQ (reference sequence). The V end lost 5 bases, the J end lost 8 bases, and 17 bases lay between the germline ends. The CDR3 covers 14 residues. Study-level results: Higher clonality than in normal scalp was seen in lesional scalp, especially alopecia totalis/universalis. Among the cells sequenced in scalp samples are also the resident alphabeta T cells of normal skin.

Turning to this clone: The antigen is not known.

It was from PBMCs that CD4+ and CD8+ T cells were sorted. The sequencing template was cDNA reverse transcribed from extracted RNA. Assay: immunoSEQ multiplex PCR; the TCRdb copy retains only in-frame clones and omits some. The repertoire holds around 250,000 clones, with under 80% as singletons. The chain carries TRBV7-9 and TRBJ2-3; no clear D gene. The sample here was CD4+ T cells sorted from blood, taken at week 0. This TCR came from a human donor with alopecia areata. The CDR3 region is CASSPSRGPTTQYF. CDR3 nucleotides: TGTGCCAGCAGCCCCTCCCGTGGGCCCACTACGCAGTATTTT.